These T cell receptor beta chains were read from a single sample in a study of control samples from healthy donors and cancer patients. Some clones are missing from TCRdb's copy, which holds only in-frame ones; the method was immunoSEQ multiplex PCR. Here the sample spans about 82,000 clones, about 90% being singletons. Source material: blood. Receptors were obtained from a man between 50 and 59 years old in good health. Both conserved end residues are part of each CDR3. D genes are given only for firm matches. Size values are once, few and many counts, or a class for expanded clones, and some rows have none.

TGTGCCACCAGTGATTCCTCGTGGAGGGGAGGGTATGGCTACACCTTC,CATSDSSWRGGYGYTF,TRBV24-1,.,.,TRBJ1-2
TGTGCCAGCAGCTTCGGAGTCTCTGGGGCCAACGTCCTGACTTTC,CASSFGVSGANVLTF,TRBV5-6,.,.,TRBJ2-6
TGCAGTGCTAGACGGGGCTACGAGCAGTACTTC,CSARRGYEQYF,TRBV20-1,.,.,TRBJ2-7
TGTGCCAGCACCCCACAGGGTGGGAGCACTGAAGCTTTCTTT,CASTPQGGSTEAFF,TRBV6-2/TRBV6-3,.,few,TRBJ1-1
TGTGCCAGCAGCCCAGGGGGGGCACGAATGAACACTGAAGCTTTCTTT,CASSPGGARMNTEAFF,TRBV27,TRBD1,.,TRBJ1-1
TGTGCCATCAGAGAAACGGGAGTTATCCAAGATACGCAGTATTTT,CAIRETGVIQDTQYF,TRBV10-3,.,.,TRBJ2-3
TGTGCCAGCAGCCCGACCGGCAGCCAAGAGACCCAGTACTTC,CASSPTGSQETQYF,TRBV11-1,.,.,TRBJ2-5
TGTGCCAGCAGCTCTCTAGCGGGGTCCTACAATGAGCAGTTCTTC,CASSSLAGSYNEQFF,TRBV5-5,TRBD2,.,TRBJ2-1
TGTGCCAGCAAACCATGGGGGCAGGGGTACCAAGAGACCCAGTACTTC,CASKPWGQGYQETQYF,TRBV27,.,once,TRBJ2-5
TGCGCCAGCAGCCAAGATCAGACAAACAGGGGGACGGGCTACACCTTC,CASSQDQTNRGTGYTF,TRBV4-3,TRBD1,.,TRBJ1-2
TGTGCCATCAGTGAGAGTGTCGGGGACCAGCCCCAGCATTTT,CAISESVGDQPQHF,TRBV10-3,.,.,TRBJ1-5
TGTGCCAGAAGCTTGGTACTAGCGGGAGTCTACGAGCAGTACTTC,CARSLVLAGVYEQYF,TRBV5-3,TRBD2,.,TRBJ2-7
TGTGCCACCAGTGACCCTACGGGGGCGGGTATGTCCTACAATGAGCAGTTCTTC,CATSDPTGAGMSYNEQFF,TRBV24-1,.,.,TRBJ2-1
TGCGCCAGCAGCCAAGATATTAGCGGGGGGCCTTACGGTGAGCAGTTCTTC,CASSQDISGGPYGEQFF,TRBV4-1,TRBD2,.,TRBJ2-1
TGTGCCAGCGCCCCTGGCAGCGGAGCCAACTATGGCTACACCTTC,CASAPGSGANYGYTF,TRBV6-4,.,few,TRBJ1-2
TGTGCCAGCAGGCCCGGGGGAGCGGGAGATCAAGATACGCAGTATTTT,CASRPGGAGDQDTQYF,TRBV6-6,TRBD2,.,TRBJ2-3
TGTGCCAGCAGCTTAGTCCGCACAGATACGCAGTATTTT,CASSLVRTDTQYF,TRBV7-2,.,.,TRBJ2-3
TGTGCCAGCAGCTTGGTTACGGGATACACCGGGGAGCTGTTTTTT,CASSLVTGYTGELFF,TRBV5-6,.,.,TRBJ2-2
TGTGCCAGCAGCCCCGTGGGGGGGGCTAGCGTGGACACTGAAGCTTTCTTT,CASSPVGGASVDTEAFF,TRBV9,.,.,TRBJ1-1
TGTGCCAGCAGCTTAGGTTTCGGCGGCACTGAAGCTTTCTTT,CASSLGFGGTEAFF,TRBV11-3,.,once,TRBJ1-1
TGTGCCAGCAGTTTTGTCTGGGGGGGGGACACTGAAGCTTTCTTT,CASSFVWGGDTEAFF,TRBV27,.,.,TRBJ1-1
TGTGCCAGCTCACCAGAGCGGGAGGGCCTCTACGAGCAGTACTTC,CASSPEREGLYEQYF,TRBV18,TRBD2,.,TRBJ2-7
TGTGCCAGTAGTATGACCGGCTACGCGCTAATTGAGCAGTTCTTC,CASSMTGYALIEQFF,TRBV19,.,.,TRBJ2-1
TGTGCCAGCAGTCTAAGCGGGAGCTCCTCCTACAATGAGCAGTTCTTC,CASSLSGSSSYNEQFF,TRBV9,TRBD2,once,TRBJ2-1
TGTGCCAGCTCACCCAACTCGGACAGGGGCTATGGCTACACCTTC,CASSPNSDRGYGYTF,TRBV18,TRBD1,once,TRBJ1-2
TGTGCCAGCAGCTTAGGACTAGCCTTCTACAATGAGCAGTTCTTC,CASSLGLAFYNEQFF,TRBV7-7,TRBD2,.,TRBJ2-1
TGTGCCAGCAGCGGACAGGCGGGCGCTTTCTTT,CASSGQAGAFF,TRBV9,.,.,TRBJ1-1
TGTGCCATCAGTGAGCCCGGGACAGGGGGCAGGGGCACTGAAGCTTTCTTT,CAISEPGTGGRGTEAFF,TRBV10-3,TRBD1,.,TRBJ1-1
TGTGCCAGCTGCAGGGACAGGGGAGAAAGGGGCAATCAGCCCCAGCATTTT,CASCRDRGERGNQPQHF,TRBV19,TRBD1,.,TRBJ1-5
TGTGCCAGCAGCTTTCCTCCGGGCCGCAGCTCCTACAATGAGCAGTTCTTC,CASSFPPGRSSYNEQFF,TRBV7-9,.,.,TRBJ2-1
TGTGCCAGTAGTTTGGGGGTAGCGGTTCCCTACGAGCAGTACTTC,CASSLGVAVPYEQYF,TRBV19,.,.,TRBJ2-7
TGTGCCAGTAGTAAGGCGGCAGGGGAACAACAGCCCCAGCATTTT,CASSKAAGEQQPQHF,TRBV19,.,.,TRBJ1-5
TGCGCCAGCAGCCAAGAGGGGCGTTCAGTCCTGACTTTC,CASSQEGRSVLTF,TRBV4-1,.,.,TRBJ2-6
TGTGCCAGCAGTCCCGAGGGAGGAAACTATGGCTACACCTTC,CASSPEGGNYGYTF,TRBV7-8,.,.,TRBJ1-2
TGTGCCAGCAGTTCTTTTCTCGGGGAATATGAGCAGTTCTTC,CASSSFLGEYEQFF,TRBV6-2/TRBV6-3,.,.,TRBJ2-1
TGTGCCAGCAGCCTATCCGTGACTAGCGGGAGAGTGTTTTTT,CASSLSVTSGRVFF,TRBV28,TRBD2,.,TRBJ2-2
TGTGCCAGCAGCTTAGGTCTCTCCGGGGTCGAGCACGAGCAGTACTTC,CASSLGLSGVEHEQYF,TRBV11-3,.,medium-sized,TRBJ2-7